The T cell receptor beta chain under discussion was sequenced for a study of blood T cell repertoires in COVID-19. At the level of the study: The analysed material was cDNA or gDNA that came from T cells, B-cell-depleted T cells, or PBMCs.

V lost 6 bases and J lost 7, with 16 bases in between. The CDR3 spans 14 residues. In germline, CDR1 is MDHEN, CDR2 SYDVKM. Original processing notes: Nucleated cell counts were estimated from reference gene primer amplification. The method was immunoSEQ multiplex PCR; TCRdb's version includes in-frame clones alone and lacks a portion of them. The DNA gave D and trimming, while V, J and clone size come from that table. The profile shows around 180,000 clones, around three quarters of them singletons. The sample comprised peripheral blood. This clonotype originated in a man in his sixties with active or convalescent COVID-19. The genes are TRBV28 and TRBJ1-3; maybe TRBD1 (6 bases). The CDR3 region is CASSPPRGFNTIYF. DNA of the CDR3: TGTGCCAGCAGCCCCCCCAGGGGATTTAACACCATATATTTT.